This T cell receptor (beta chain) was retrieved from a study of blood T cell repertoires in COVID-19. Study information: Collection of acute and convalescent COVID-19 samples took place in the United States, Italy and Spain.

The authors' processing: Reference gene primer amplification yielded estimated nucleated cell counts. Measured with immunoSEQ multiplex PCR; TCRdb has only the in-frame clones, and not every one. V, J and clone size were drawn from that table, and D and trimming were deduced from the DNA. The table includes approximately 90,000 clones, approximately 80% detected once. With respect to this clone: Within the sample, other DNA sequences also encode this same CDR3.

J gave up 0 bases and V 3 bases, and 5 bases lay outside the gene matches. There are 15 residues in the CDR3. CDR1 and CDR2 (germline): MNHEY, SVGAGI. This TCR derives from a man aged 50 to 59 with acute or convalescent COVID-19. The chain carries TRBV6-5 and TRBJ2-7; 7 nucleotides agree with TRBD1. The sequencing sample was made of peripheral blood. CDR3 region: CASSYSTGSSYEQYF. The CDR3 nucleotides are TGTGCCAGCAGTTATTCGACAGGGAGCTCCTACGAGCAGTACTTC.